This passage covers 5 T cell receptor beta chains from one sample sequenced in a study of T-cell reconstitution after alpha-beta-depleted transplantation in children. For TCRbeta, the library was prepared with unique molecular identifiers. TCRdb ran MiXCR on the PCR reads and lists one entry per CDR3 protein. Found here are approximately 390,000 distinct CDR3 sequences, under 13% of them singletons; the top ten hold over 4.5%. The sequencing here drew on PBMCs from the stem cell graft donor, taken from the stem cell graft. The receptor set was obtained from a human donor who donated a stem cell graft to a child with acute myeloid leukemia.

This clonotype was recorded a few times. The genes are TRBV5-1 and TRBJ2-7, with 8 bases identical to TRBD1. Per the germline V gene, CDR1 is SGHRS and CDR2 is YFSETQ. This CDR3 region has 14 residues. With 4 bases clipped from V and 2 bases from J, the junction kept 5 bases outside the gene matches. The CDR3 sequence is CASSIDRGPYEQYF. Written as DNA, the CDR3 is TGCGCCAGCAGCATCGACAGGGGACCCTACGAGCAGTACTTC.

There are a few counts of this clonotype. V and J are TRBV20-1 and TRBJ1-1; possible D gene TRBD1, 6 bases. In germline, CDR1 is DFQATT, CDR2 SNEGSKA (reference sequence). The V gene lost 6 bases and the J gene lost 5 bases, with 22 bases spanning the gap. The CDR3 has 15 residues. CDR3 sequence: CSAPGPQGPSTEAFF. The CDR3 DNA is TGCAGTGCCCCCGGCCCCCAGGGGCCGTCGACTGAAGCTTTCTTT.

The chain has TRBV20-1 and TRBJ2-7; D call uncertain. CDR3 length equals 12 residues. Germline CDR1 reads DFQATT; CDR2 reads SNEGSKA (reference sequence). V gave up 2 bases and J gave up 5 bases, with 10 bases separating them. The CDR3 here is CSARSVPHEQYF. In nucleotides, the CDR3 is TGCAGTGCTAGATCCGTGCCCCACGAGCAGTACTTC.

This clonotype was seen a few times. The chain links TRBV7-2 to TRBJ1-2, with D possibly being TRBD1 (5 bases). The CDR3 contains 13 residues. V dropped 3 bases and J dropped 7 bases, with 12 bases sitting between them. Looked up from germline, CDR1 is SGHTA and CDR2 is FQGNSA. CDR3 DNA sequence: TGTGCCAGCAGCTTCTCAGGGATCAGTGGCTACACCTTC. Its translation is CASSFSGISGYTF.

V and J are TRBV27 and TRBJ1-4, with unresolved D. The CDR3 is 16 amino acids. In germline, CDR1 is MNHEY, CDR2 SMNVEV (reference sequence). Trimming stripped 2 bases from V and 0 bases from J, with 10 bases between. As DNA, the CDR3 is TGTGCCAGCAGTTTAATTTGGAGGACAACTAATGAAAAACTGTTTTTT. As protein: CASSLIWRTTNEKLFF.